This passage covers 31 T cell receptor beta chains from one sample sequenced in a study of blood T cells in healthy people across ages. Combining a sample-barcoded 5' primer with a J-beta primer mix, a second PCR ran for roughly 7 to 12 cycles. TCRdb reprocessed the 5' RACE reads with MiXCR, giving one entry per CDR3 protein. The sample consists of 550,000 to 750,000 distinct CDR3 sequences, around 21% of them appearing once. Material for sequencing was blood. The receptors derive from a man between 65 and 85 years old in good health.

In its sample, this clonotype was seen many times. This rearrangement joins TRBV5-1 to TRBJ2-5; the D is unclear. Trimming cost V 5 bases and J 1 base, with 6 bases left between them. The CDR3 runs to 12 residues. Germline CDR1 is SGHRS and CDR2 is YFSETQ. The CDR3 here is CASSETQETQYF. In DNA, the CDR3 is TGCGCCAGCAGTGAGACCCAAGAGACCCAGTACTTC.

The chain links TRBV12-3 or TRBV12-4 to TRBJ2-7; the match to TRBD2 covers 10 bases. This CDR3 has 18 amino acids. V dropped 4 bases and J dropped 5; count of bases not matched to a gene: 17. The DNA for the CDR3 is TGTGCCAGCAGTTCGGGGATAGCGGGAGGAGGCTTTAGCAACGAGCAGTACTTC. It codes for CASSSGIAGGGFSNEQYF.

This clonotype has only a few counts. The chain employs TRBV7-2 and TRBJ2-2, with a possible D match to TRBD2 (5 bases). Trimming left V 5 bases short and J 3 bases short, with 10 bases between. The length of the CDR3 is 14 residues. CDR1 and CDR2 from the germline V gene are SGHTA and FQGNSA. CDR3 sequence reads: CASSRGLDTGELFF. In DNA, the CDR3 is TGTGCCAGCAGCCGGGGTCTTGACACCGGGGAGCTGTTTTTT.

With regard to this clonotype: The junction does not match germline at one end; this may be a read error. This sequence joins TRBV5-1 and TRBJ2-5; 10 bases map to TRBD1. Germline CDR1 is SGHRS and CDR2 is YFSETQ. The CDR3 spans 16 residues. The DNA for the CDR3 is TGCGCCAGCAGCTCTCTGGGACAGGGGACGTCAGGAACCCAGTACTTT. Its translation: CASSSLGQGTSGTQYF.

There are a few counts of this clonotype. The chain carries TRBV7-2 and TRBJ1-1; TRBD1 aligns across 10 bases. V was clipped by 4 bases and J by 1 base; unmatched bases: 6. This CDR3 has 16 amino acids. The germline V gene encodes CDR1 SGHTA and CDR2 FQGNSA. In DNA form, the CDR3 reads TGTGCCAGCAGCTCAAGGACAGGGGGGAAGAACACTGAAGCTTTCTTT. Translated, it gives CASSSRTGGKNTEAFF.

Only a few counts were recorded for this clonotype. The V and J genes are TRBV4-1 and TRBJ1-5; 10 bases map to TRBD1. There are 16 residues in the CDR3. Germline V gives CDR1 MGHRA, CDR2 YSYEKL. The V gene end was trimmed by 3 bases and the J gene end by 3 bases; junction bases not matched to a gene: 5. DNA of the CDR3: TGCGCCAGCAGCCATCCGGACAGGGGGAACAATCAGCCCCAGCATTTT. Its protein is CASSHPDRGNNQPQHF.

The chain links TRBV6-5 to TRBJ2-1; D remains unclear. V lost 0 bases and J 2 bases, leaving 20 bases between the germline ends. Per the germline V gene, CDR1 is MNHEY and CDR2 is SVGAGI. This CDR3 is 19 amino acids long. The CDR3 coding sequence is TGTGCCAGCAGTTACTCGGATTCCCCCCAGGCGGTTACCTACAATGAGCAGTTCTTC. It is translated as CASSYSDSPQAVTYNEQFF.

The sample holds many counts of this clonotype. This rearrangement joins TRBV10-1 to TRBJ2-6, with unresolved D. The V end lost 4 bases, the J end lost 4 bases, and 11 bases lay between the germline ends. This CDR3 spans 15 amino acids. Germline values: CDR1 WNHNN, CDR2 SYGVQD (reference sequence). The CDR3 coding sequence is TGCGCCAGCAGTGCCGGGTCAATGGGGGCCAACGTCCTGACTTTC. Its translation is CASSAGSMGANVLTF.

The V and J genes are TRBV3-1 and TRBJ1-1, with D uncertain. The CDR3 length is 16 residues. Per germline, CDR1 LGHDT and CDR2 YNNKEL (reference sequence). V lost 1 base and J lost 0, with 12 bases in between. CDR3 sequence reads: CASSQGGRIMNTEAFF. The CDR3 nucleotides read TGTGCCAGCAGCCAAGGAGGGAGGATCATGAACACTGAAGCTTTCTTT.

This clonotype was seen more than once but under ten times. V gene TRBV7-9 combines with J gene TRBJ2-7, with 9 bases fitting TRBD2. The CDR3 extends over 15 amino acids. The V gene's germline CDR1 is SEHNR and CDR2 FQNEAQ (reference sequence). Trimming cost V 6 bases and J 4 bases; bases outside gene matches: 10. CDR3 in amino acids: CASSQGASGMYEQYF. In DNA form, the CDR3 reads TGTGCCAGCAGTCAAGGGGCTAGCGGGATGTACGAGCAGTACTTC.

This clonotype turned up a few times. This chain joins TRBV29-1 and TRBJ2-5; D possibly matches TRBD1 or TRBD2 (5 bases each). V dropped 1 base and J dropped 1 base, with 22 bases sitting between them. The CDR3 sequence is 18 residues long. Germline CDR1 and CDR2: SQVTM and ANQGSEA. CDR3 loop: CSVEVVGGSGSLQETQYF. The CDR3 bases are TGCAGCGTTGAAGTTGTTGGGGGAAGCGGCAGCCTCCAAGAGACCCAGTACTTC.

The rearrangement uses TRBV24-1 and TRBJ2-1, with TRBD2 matching over 13 bases. The J call may not be correct, given that the DNA end is closer to TRBJ2-5. The CDR3 is 16 residues long. Per germline, CDR1 KGHDR and CDR2 SFDVKD. The chain's CDR3 is CATSDSGLAGVETQYF. The CDR3 DNA sequence: TGTGCCACCAGTGACTCCGGACTAGCGGGAGTGGAGACCCAGTACTTC.

This clonotype occurred many times. The rearrangement uses TRBV7-2 and TRBJ2-5; tentative D call: TRBD2 (7 bases). The CDR3 consists of 14 residues. Trimming shortened V by 6 bases and J by 0 bases, and 11 bases separated the two germline ends. Germline CDR1 is SGHTA and CDR2 is FQGNSA. CDR3: CASSGGGNQETQYF. In DNA form, the CDR3 reads TGTGCCAGCAGTGGCGGGGGCAACCAAGAGACCCAGTACTTC. Using reference TRBV7-2 and TRBJ2-5 for the parts outside the CDR3, the full variable domain is GAGVSQSPSNKVTEKGKDVELRCDPISGHTALYWYRQSLGQGLEFLIYFQGNSAPDKSGLPSDRFSAERTGGSVSTLTIQRTQQEDSAVYLCASSGGGNQETQYFGPGTRLLVL.

There are a few counts of this clonotype. V usage is TRBV5-1 and J usage is TRBJ2-3; tentative D call: TRBD2 (5 bases). Germline V CDR1 and CDR2: SGHRS, YFSETQ. V was pared by 6 bases and J by 0 bases, with 11 bases between. This CDR3 region has 14 residues. The CDR3 region is CASTAGTSTDTQYF. CDR3 DNA sequence: TGCGCCAGCACCGCGGGTACTAGCACAGATACGCAGTATTTT.

There are many counts of this clonotype. The rearrangement uses TRBV12-3 or TRBV12-4 and TRBJ2-1, with 8 bases aligning to TRBD2. V was clipped by 4 bases and J by 6 bases; unmatched bases: 8. This CDR3 is 15 amino acids long. CDR3 residues: CASSSGGLASNEQFF. DNA for the CDR3: TGTGCCAGCAGTTCGGGAGGACTAGCCTCCAATGAGCAGTTCTTC.

This clonotype was picked up a small number of times. This chain uses TRBV2 with TRBJ1-5; D ambiguous. The germline CDR1 and CDR2 sequences are SNHLY and FYNNEI. The V and J ends lost 7 bases and 0 bases respectively, with 13 bases between them. This CDR3 contains 15 residues. The CDR3 DNA follows: TGTGCCAGCAACCTCGACAAGTCTAGCAATCAGCCCCAGCATTTT. The encoded protein is CASNLDKSSNQPQHF. Full variable domain (missing parts from reference TRBV2 and TRBJ1-5): EPEVTQTPSHQVTQMGQEVILRCVPISNHLYFYWYRQILGQKVEFLVSFYNNEISEKSEIFDDQFSVERPDGSNFTLKIRSTKLEDSAMYFCASNLDKSSNQPQHFGDGTRLSIL.

This clonotype was recorded many times. The rearrangement joins TRBV29-1 to TRBJ2-7; 8 positions agree with TRBD1. V lost 1 base and J lost 6; bases outside the gene matches: 11. This CDR3 is built from 15 residues. The germline V gene has CDR1 SQVTM and CDR2 ANQGSEA. In DNA form, the CDR3 reads TGCAGCGTTGAAGGTCTTGGACAGGGTATGGGCGAGCAGTACTTC. Protein product: CSVEGLGQGMGEQYF.

The chain couples TRBV20-1 to TRBJ2-7; D tentatively reads TRBD1 or TRBD2 (6 bases each). Germline-derived CDR1 and CDR2 are DFQATT and SNEGSKA (reference sequence). V shed 3 bases and J shed 3 bases, with 15 bases lying between them. The CDR3 is 14 residues long. The CDR3 spells CSASGGTPSYEQYF. CDR3 DNA sequence: TGCAGTGCTAGCGGCGGGACACCGAGCTACGAGCAGTACTTC.

This clonotype has a handful of counts. The V and J genes are TRBV7-3 and TRBJ2-5; 8 bases line up with TRBD1. The DNA end lines up better with TRBJ2-1; the J call may be wrong. There are 17 residues in the CDR3. Germline V gene data show CDR1 as SGHTA and CDR2 as FQGTGA. CDR3 coding DNA: TGTGCCAGCAGCCCATACCGGACAGGGAGCCTAGAAAATGAGCAGTTCTTC. Its protein is CASSPYRTGSLENEQFF.

This clonotype was seen only once. The chain recombines TRBV28 with TRBJ2-2; the D is unclear. The CDR3 consists of 14 residues. Trimming stripped 3 bases from V and 9 bases from J, with 14 bases between. Germline V gene lookup returns CDR1 MDHEN and CDR2 SYDVKM. CDR3 protein: CASSFLGAARELFF. The CDR3 nucleotides read TGTGCCAGCAGTTTTTTGGGCGCAGCCAGGGAGCTGTTTTTT.

The chain combines TRBV27 with TRBJ2-5; a weak D match, TRBD2 (5 bases). The tail of the sequence fits TRBJ2-7 better, so the J call may be wrong. CDR1 MNHEY and CDR2 SMNVEV come from the germline V gene (reference sequence). The CDR3 is 13 residues long. CDR3: CASRSPGGLEQYF. The CDR3 DNA follows: TGTGCCAGCAGATCCCCGGGCGGGCTCGAGCAGTACTTC.

This clonotype was seen repeatedly, ten times or more. V usage is TRBV14 and J usage is TRBJ2-1, with D unclear. Germline V gene sequence: CDR1 SGHDN, CDR2 FVKESK. This CDR3 region has 15 residues. Trimming cost V 0 bases and J 4 bases, with 10 bases left between them. Here the CDR3 reads CASSQDRVGYNEQFF. The CDR3 DNA reads TGTGCCAGCAGCCAAGATCGTGTAGGATACAATGAGCAGTTCTTC.

This clonotype was detected only once. The gene calls are TRBV4-1 and TRBJ2-1, with D tentatively TRBD2 (6 bases). The germline V gene has CDR1 MGHRA and CDR2 YSYEKL. With 1 base removed from V and 8 bases from J, the gap between germline ends came to 15 bases. The CDR3 loop spans 15 amino acids. In nucleotides, the CDR3 is TGCGCCAGCAGCCAAGGGACTAACGGGGGAGATGAGCAGTTCTTC. Its translation: CASSQGTNGGDEQFF.

Details on this clonotype: Just one base apart from a much larger clone, this may be a read error. The rearrangement uses TRBV28 and TRBJ1-2, with a possible D match to TRBD1 (6 bases). Germline V lookup: CDR1 MDHEN, CDR2 SYDVKM. The V end lost 5 bases, the J end lost 4 bases, and 14 bases lay between the germline ends. CDR3 length equals 14 residues. The CDR3 protein is CASSTRGAVYGYTF. In DNA form, the CDR3 reads TGTGCCAGCAGTACCAGGGGCGCAGTCTATGGCTACACCTTC.

This clonotype has more than one count but fewer than ten. The chain has TRBV5-5 and TRBJ2-7, with D perhaps given as TRBD1 or TRBD2 (5 bases each). The CDR3 consists of 11 residues. The germline CDR1 and CDR2 sequences are SGHKS and YYEKEE (reference sequence). Trimming removed 4 bases from V and 5 bases from J, with 7 bases in between. The CDR3 is CASSGGHEQYF. Here the CDR3 DNA reads TGTGCCAGCAGCGGGGGACACGAGCAGTACTTC.

The table lists this clonotype with a count of one. V is TRBV12-3 or TRBV12-4 and J is TRBJ2-1; the match to TRBD1 covers 9 bases. The CDR3 is 15 amino acids. J lost 5 bases, V lost 6 bases, and 8 bases had no gene match. For the CDR3, the DNA is TGTGCCAGCAGCCTTGGGGGACAGGGTCACAATGAGCAGTTCTTC. Encoded protein: CASSLGGQGHNEQFF.

This clonotype has only a few counts. The V gene is TRBV28, the J gene TRBJ2-6; the D is unclear. The CDR3 runs 14 residues. The V and J ends lost 5 bases and 0 bases respectively, with 5 bases between them. Germline values: CDR1 MDHEN, CDR2 SYDVKM. CDR3: CASSPASGANVLTF. The CDR3 DNA follows: TGTGCCAGCAGTCCAGCCTCTGGGGCCAACGTCCTGACTTTC.

The chain links TRBV30 to TRBJ2-1, with TRBD2 as a possible D gene (10 bases). V was cut by 8 bases and J by 2 bases, with 19 bases left in between. Germline loops: CDR1 GTSNPN, CDR2 SVGIG (reference sequence). The CDR3 loop spans 15 amino acids. CDR3 nucleotides: TGTGCCGGACAGGGGACTAGCGTAGCCTACAATGAGCAGTTCTTC. It is translated as CAGQGTSVAYNEQFF.

The V and J genes are TRBV12-3 or TRBV12-4 and TRBJ2-1; 8 bases map to TRBD2. CDR3 size: 14 residues. CDR3 DNA: TGTGCGTCCAGGGGACCGGGAGGGAAGAATGAGCAGTTCTTC. Residues: CASRGPGGKNEQFF.

The table lists this clonotype with a count of one. The conserved phenylalanine or tryptophan normally closing the CDR3 is absent here, so this likely arose from a read error. The J gene is TRBJ2-5, the V gene TRBV4-3, with 10 bases that match TRBD2. This CDR3 has 17 amino acids. The V gene's germline CDR1 is LGHNA and CDR2 YSLEER. The V and J ends lost 1 base and 3 bases, in that order; junction bases with no gene match: 8. Here the CDR3 reads CASSQAPSGSGEETQYY. The DNA for the CDR3 is TGCGCCAGCAGCCAAGCTCCTAGCGGGAGTGGAGAAGAGACCCAGTACTAC.

This clonotype occurred a few times. The chain combines TRBV24-1 with TRBJ2-5, with 7 nucleotides matching TRBD2. The end of the DNA is better explained by TRBJ2-1, so the J call may be wrong. This CDR3 has 13 residues. From germline, CDR1 is KGHDR and CDR2 SFDVKD. In DNA form, the CDR3 reads TGTGCCACCAGTGAGGGGAGGGCCAGTGAGCAGTTCTTC. The encoded protein is CATSEGRASEQFF.